The 3 T cell receptor beta chains reported below all come from one sample, sequenced in a study of regulatory T cells in long-lasting Graves disease. Noted time point: newly diagnosed GD, antithyroid drugs for less than 3 months. TCR sequences were obtained from RNA taken from PBMCs. TCR beta libraries were built with iRepertoire HTBI primers and Arm-PCR of CDR3 regions. TCRdb reanalysed the multiplex PCR reads using MiXCR and keeps one entry per CDR3 protein. The sample lists some 410,000 distinct CDR3 sequences, roughly 15% occurring once. A further study also used this sample, focusing on T cells in Graves' hyperthyroidism and ophthalmopathy.

The sample here was peripheral blood mononuclear cells (PBMCs), taken at new diagnosis, from a patient treated with antithyroid drugs. Receptors originate from a woman aged 25 to 45 with Graves disease.

The rearrangement uses TRBV20-1 and TRBJ2-2; 7 bases align to TRBD2. Per the germline V gene, CDR1 is DFQATT and CDR2 is SNEGSKA (reference sequence). This CDR3 has 14 residues. V shed 5 bases and J 0 bases; nucleotides not matched to a gene: 3. For the CDR3, the DNA is TGCAGTGCTTTAGCGGGCGCGAACACCGGGGAGCTGTTTTTT. Residues: CSALAGANTGELFF.

This clonotype showed up many times. The rearrangement joins TRBV20-1 to TRBJ2-7; no clear D. Deletions cut 5 bases from V and 0 bases from J, with 11 bases between. Germline loops: CDR1 DFQATT, CDR2 SNEGSKA (reference sequence). This CDR3 contains 13 residues. As DNA, the CDR3 is TGCAGTGCTCAACCGACGGCCTCCTACGAGCAGTACTTC. It yields the protein CSAQPTASYEQYF.

This clonotype was observed a handful of times. The V gene is TRBV6-1, the J gene TRBJ2-1; D perhaps matches TRBD2 (5 bases). V lost 1 base and J 8 bases, leaving 18 bases between the germline ends. The CDR3 sequence is 16 residues long. The germline V gene encodes CDR1 MNHNS and CDR2 SASEGT. The CDR3 nucleotides are TGTGCCAGCAGTGAAGTAGGACTTATTAGGGTAGATGAGCAGTTCTTC. Translating it yields CASSEVGLIRVDEQFF.